This TCR beta chain was retrieved from a study of somatic mutations in cytotoxic T cells in rheumatoid arthritis. Study-level background: Including V beta1+ cells that were sequenced for TCRB, some T-cell populations stained with V beta antibodies were flow-sorted at nearly 100% purity.

Germline values: CDR1 PRHDT, CDR2 FYEKMQ (reference sequence). The CDR3 is 15 residues long. Trimming took off 5 bases at V and 4 bases at J, with 17 bases between the two ends. Positive magnetic bead selection, which isolated the CD4+ and CD8+ cells, was followed by a flow cytometry check of purity. In the authors' workflow: Patient-derived CD8+ clones with a size above 1% showed rare matches to published virus-specific TCRB sequences. Generated by immunoSEQ multiplex PCR, the TCRdb table keeps only in-frame clones and is missing some. V and J calls and clone size are copied from that table; D and trimming were computed from the DNA. The data contain about 19,000 clones, over 75% of them singletons.

The V call is TRBV13, the J call TRBJ1-2, with D perhaps TRBD1 (5 bases). Sequences were obtained from CD8+ T cells sorted from blood. This clonotype was sampled from an adult with rheumatoid arthritis. The DNA for the CDR3 is TGTGCCAGCAGCCCCTTACGGGGGTTACTCTATGGCTACACCTTC. Translated, it gives CASSPLRGLLYGYTF.